This TCR beta chain derives from a study of Tregs in tolerant kidney transplant recipients. On this clone itself: Its antigen is as yet unknown.

Study-wide findings and caveats: Tregs expanded with activated donor B cells seemed most donor-specific. Biological reproducibility was not directly addressed, but technical replication error appeared minimal. Findings come from small patient numbers and require larger validation.

Profiling relied on immunoSEQ multiplex PCR, and the TCRdb table lists in-frame clones only, not all of them. This sample yields under 300,000 clones, of which roughly 84% are seen a single time; 0.5% to 0.65% belongs to the top ten. The CDR3 runs to 15 residues. Germline-derived CDR1 and CDR2 are LNHNV and YYDKDF (reference sequence). J gave up 0 bases and V 2 bases, and 0 bases lay outside the gene matches. CD4+CD25+CD127- Tregs, CD4+CD25- non-Tregs, CD4 and CD8 cells were sorted. The origin of this receptor is a human donor in good health. Material: CD4+ T cells from blood. This chain connects TRBV15 to TRBJ1-5, with 8 bases matching TRBD1. CDR3 sequence reads: CATSRQGASNQPQHF. The CDR3 DNA is TGTGCCACCAGCAGACAGGGGGCTAGCAATCAGCCCCAGCATTTT. Complete variable domain (other parts from reference TRBV15 and TRBJ1-5): DAMVIQNPRYQVTQFGKPVTLSCSQTLNHNVMYWYQQKSSQAPKLLFHYYDKDFNNEADTPDNFQSRRPNTSFCFLDIRSPGLGDTAMYLCATSRQGASNQPQHFGDGTRLSIL.